The entry below gives a single TCR beta chain sequence along with its context. In the study's own analysis: Estimation of nucleated cell counts was performed using reference gene primer amplification. The data were produced by immunoSEQ multiplex PCR, yet TCRdb's version contains in-frame clones alone and is incomplete. V, J and clone size derive from that table, while D and trimming were established from the DNA sequence. Among about 150,000 clones listed, approximately 84% were seen once. This sample stems from a study of blood T cell repertoires in COVID-19. For the study at large: COVID-19 samples, acute and convalescent, were from the United States, Italy and Spain.

This CDR3 has 15 amino acids. Germline CDR1 KGHSH, CDR2 LQKENI. The junction had 1 base not matched to a gene; V was cut back by 1 base and J by 3 bases. The source material was PBMCs or T cells enriched from blood (not recorded which). The chain employs TRBV18 and TRBJ2-5; 11 bases are shared with TRBD2. The clonotype comes from a woman in her forties or fifties with acute COVID-19. As DNA, the CDR3 is TGTGCCAGCTCACCACGGGGACTAGCGGAAGAGACCCAGTACTTC. This sequence encodes CASSPRGLAEETQYF. Filled out from reference TRBV18 and TRBJ2-5, the complete variable domain reads NAGVMQNPRHLVRRRGQEARLRCSPMKGHSHVYWYRQLPEEGLKFMVYLQKENIIDESGMPKERFSAEFPKEGPSILRIQQVVRGDSAAYFCASSPRGLAEETQYFGPGTRLLVL.